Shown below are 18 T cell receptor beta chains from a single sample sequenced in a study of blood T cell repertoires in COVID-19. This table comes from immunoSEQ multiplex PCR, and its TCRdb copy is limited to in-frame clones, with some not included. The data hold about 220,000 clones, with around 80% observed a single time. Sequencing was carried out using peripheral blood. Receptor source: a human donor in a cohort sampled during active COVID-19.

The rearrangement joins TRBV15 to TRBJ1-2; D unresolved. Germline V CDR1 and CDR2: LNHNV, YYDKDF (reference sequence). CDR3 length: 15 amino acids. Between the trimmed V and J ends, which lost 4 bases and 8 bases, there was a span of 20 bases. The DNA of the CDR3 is TGTGCCACCAGCAAGAGGGAGGATTGGGGATCGGGCTACACCTTC. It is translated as CATSKREDWGSGYTF. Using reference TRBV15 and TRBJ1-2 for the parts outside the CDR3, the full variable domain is DAMVIQNPRYQVTQFGKPVTLSCSQTLNHNVMYWYQQKSSQAPKLLFHYYDKDFNNEADTPDNFQSRRPNTSFCFLDIRSPGLGDTAMYLCATSKREDWGSGYTFGSGTRLTVV.

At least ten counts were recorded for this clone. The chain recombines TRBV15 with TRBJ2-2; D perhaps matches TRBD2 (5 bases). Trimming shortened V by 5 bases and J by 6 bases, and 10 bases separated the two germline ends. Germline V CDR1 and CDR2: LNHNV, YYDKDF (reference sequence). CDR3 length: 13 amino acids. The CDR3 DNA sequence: TGTGCCACCAGCGAGGGAATGGCCGGGGAGCTGTTTTTT. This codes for CATSEGMAGELFF.

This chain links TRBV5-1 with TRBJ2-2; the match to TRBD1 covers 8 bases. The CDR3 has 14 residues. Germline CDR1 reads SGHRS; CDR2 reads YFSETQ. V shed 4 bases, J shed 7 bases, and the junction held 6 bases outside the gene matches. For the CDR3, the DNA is TGCGCCAGCAGCCCGGACAGGGCGGACGGGGAGCTGTTTTTT. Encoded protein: CASSPDRADGELFF.

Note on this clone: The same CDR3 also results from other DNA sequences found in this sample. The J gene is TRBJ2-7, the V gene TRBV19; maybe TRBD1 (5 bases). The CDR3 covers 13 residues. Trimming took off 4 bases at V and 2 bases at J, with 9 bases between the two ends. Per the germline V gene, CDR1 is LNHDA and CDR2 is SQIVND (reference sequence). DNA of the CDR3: TGTGCCAGTAGTAATCAGGGTACCTACGAGCAGTACTTC. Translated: CASSNQGTYEQYF.

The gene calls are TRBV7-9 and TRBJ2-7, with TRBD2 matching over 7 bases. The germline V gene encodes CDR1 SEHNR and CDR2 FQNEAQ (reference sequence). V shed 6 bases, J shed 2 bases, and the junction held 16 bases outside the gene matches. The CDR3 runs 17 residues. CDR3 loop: CASSFHRYGEGPYEQYF. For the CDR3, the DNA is TGTGCCAGCAGTTTCCATCGTTACGGGGAGGGCCCCTACGAGCAGTACTTC.

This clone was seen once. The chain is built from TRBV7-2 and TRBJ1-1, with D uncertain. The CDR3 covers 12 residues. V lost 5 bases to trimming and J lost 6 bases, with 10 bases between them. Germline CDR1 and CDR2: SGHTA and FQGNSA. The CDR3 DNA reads TGTGCCAGCAGCACCATCGGGGCTGAAGCTTTCTTT. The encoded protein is CASSTIGAEAFF.

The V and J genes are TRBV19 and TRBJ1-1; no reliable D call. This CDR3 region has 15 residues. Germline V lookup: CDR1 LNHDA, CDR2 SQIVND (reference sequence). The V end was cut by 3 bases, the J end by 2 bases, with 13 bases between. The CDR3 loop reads CASSMGLRGNTEAFF. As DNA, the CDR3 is TGTGCCAGTAGTATGGGCCTCCGGGGAAACACTGAAGCTTTCTTT.

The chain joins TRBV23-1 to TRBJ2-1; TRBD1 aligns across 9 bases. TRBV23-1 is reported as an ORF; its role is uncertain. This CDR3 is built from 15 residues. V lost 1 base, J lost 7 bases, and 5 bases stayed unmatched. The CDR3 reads CASSQLTGGINEQFF. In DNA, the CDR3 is TGCGCCAGCAGTCAATTGACAGGGGGGATAAATGAGCAGTTCTTC.

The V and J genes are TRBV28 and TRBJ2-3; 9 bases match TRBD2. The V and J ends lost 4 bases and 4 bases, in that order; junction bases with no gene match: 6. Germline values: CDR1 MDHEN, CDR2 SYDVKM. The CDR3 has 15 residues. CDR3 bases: TGTGCCAGCAGTTCGTCCGCGGGAGGGTCAGATACGCAGTATTTT. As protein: CASSSSAGGSDTQYF.

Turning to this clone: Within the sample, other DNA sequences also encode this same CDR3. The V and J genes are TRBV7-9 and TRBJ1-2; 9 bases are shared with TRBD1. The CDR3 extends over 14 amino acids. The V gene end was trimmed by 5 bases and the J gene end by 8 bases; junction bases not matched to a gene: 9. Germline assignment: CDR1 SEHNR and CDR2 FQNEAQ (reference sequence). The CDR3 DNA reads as TGTGCCAGCAGCCCGCCGGGACAGGGCGGCGGCTACACCTTC. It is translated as CASSPPGQGGGYTF.

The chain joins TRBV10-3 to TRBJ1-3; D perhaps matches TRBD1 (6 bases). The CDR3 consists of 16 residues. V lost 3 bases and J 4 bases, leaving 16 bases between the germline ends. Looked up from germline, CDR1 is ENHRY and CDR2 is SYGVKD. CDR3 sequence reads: CAISDYDTGRGNTIYF. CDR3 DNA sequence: TGTGCCATCAGTGATTACGATACAGGGAGAGGAAACACCATATATTTT.

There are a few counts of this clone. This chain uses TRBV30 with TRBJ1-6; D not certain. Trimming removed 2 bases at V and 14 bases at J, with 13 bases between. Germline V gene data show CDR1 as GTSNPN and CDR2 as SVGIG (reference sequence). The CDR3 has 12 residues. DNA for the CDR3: TGTGCCTGGAGTCCGGGGTCTCCGGCCCTCCACTTT. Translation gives CAWSPGSPALHF.

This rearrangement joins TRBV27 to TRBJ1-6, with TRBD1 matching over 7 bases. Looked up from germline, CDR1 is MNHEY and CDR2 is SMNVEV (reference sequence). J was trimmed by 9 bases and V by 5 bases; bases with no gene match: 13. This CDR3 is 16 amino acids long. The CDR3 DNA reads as TGTGCCAGCAGTCACCGACAGGGAAGTGGGGGTTCACCCCTCCACTTT. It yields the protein CASSHRQGSGGSPLHF.

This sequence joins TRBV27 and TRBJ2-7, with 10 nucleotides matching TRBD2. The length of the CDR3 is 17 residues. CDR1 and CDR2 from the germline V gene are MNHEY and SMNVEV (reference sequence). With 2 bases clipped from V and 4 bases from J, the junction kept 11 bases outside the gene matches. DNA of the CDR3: TGTGCCAGCAGTTTACTTCCAGGTCTAGCGGGAGTGTACGAGCAGTACTTC. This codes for CASSLLPGLAGVYEQYF.

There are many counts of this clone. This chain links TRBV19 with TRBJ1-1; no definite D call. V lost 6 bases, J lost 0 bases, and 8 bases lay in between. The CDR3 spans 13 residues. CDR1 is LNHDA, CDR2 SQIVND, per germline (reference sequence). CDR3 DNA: TGTGCCAGTAGAAGACAAGTGAACACTGAAGCTTTCTTT. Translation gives CASRRQVNTEAFF.

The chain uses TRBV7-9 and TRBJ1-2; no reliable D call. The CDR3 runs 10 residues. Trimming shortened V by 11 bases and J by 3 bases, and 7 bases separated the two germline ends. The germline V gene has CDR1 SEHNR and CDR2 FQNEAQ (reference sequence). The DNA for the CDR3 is TGTGCCCAAGGAGACTATGGCTACACCTTC. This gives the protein CAQGDYGYTF. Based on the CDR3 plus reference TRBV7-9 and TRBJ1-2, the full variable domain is DTGVSQNPRHKITKRGQNVTFRCDPISEHNRLYWYRQTLGQGPEFLTYFQNEAQLEKSRLLSDRFSAERPKGSFSTLEIQRTEQGDSAMYLCAQGDYGYTFGSGTRLTVV.

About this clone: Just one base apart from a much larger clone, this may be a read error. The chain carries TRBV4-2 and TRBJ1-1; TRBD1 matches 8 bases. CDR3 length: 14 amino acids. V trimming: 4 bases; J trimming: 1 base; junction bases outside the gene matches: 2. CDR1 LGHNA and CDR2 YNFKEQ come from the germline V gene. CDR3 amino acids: CASSLGTGNTEAFF. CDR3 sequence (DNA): TGTGCCAGCAGCCTCGGGACAGGGAACACTGAAGCTTTCTTT.

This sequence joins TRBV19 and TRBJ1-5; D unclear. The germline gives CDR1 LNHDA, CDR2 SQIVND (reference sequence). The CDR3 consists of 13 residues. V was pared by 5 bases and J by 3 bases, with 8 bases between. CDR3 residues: CASSLQDNQPQHF. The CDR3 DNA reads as TGTGCCAGTAGTCTCCAGGACAATCAGCCCCAGCATTTT.